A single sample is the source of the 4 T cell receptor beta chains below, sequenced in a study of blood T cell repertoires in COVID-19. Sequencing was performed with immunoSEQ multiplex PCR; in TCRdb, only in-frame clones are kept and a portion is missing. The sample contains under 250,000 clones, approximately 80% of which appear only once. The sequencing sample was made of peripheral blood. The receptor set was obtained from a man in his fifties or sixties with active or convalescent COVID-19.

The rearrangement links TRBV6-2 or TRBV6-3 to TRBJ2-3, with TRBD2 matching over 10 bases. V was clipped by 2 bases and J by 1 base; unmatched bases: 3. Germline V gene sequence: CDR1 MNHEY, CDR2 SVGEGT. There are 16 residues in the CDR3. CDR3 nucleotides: TGTGCCAGCAGTTACGGACTAGCGGCAGGCACAGATACGCAGTATTTT. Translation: CASSYGLAAGTDTQYF.

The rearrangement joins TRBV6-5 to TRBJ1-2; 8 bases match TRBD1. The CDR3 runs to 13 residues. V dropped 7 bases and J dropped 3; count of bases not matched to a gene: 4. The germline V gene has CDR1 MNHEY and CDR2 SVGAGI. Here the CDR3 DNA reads TGTGCCAGCAAACAGGGGGTTTACTATGGCTACACCTTC. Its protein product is CASKQGVYYGYTF.

CDR3 sequence reads: CASSLPRAGTEQYF. For the CDR3, the DNA is TGTGCCAGCAGCTTACCGCGGGCGGGAACCGAGCAGTACTTC. This chain uses TRBV7-2 with TRBJ2-7; possibly TRBD2 for D (6 bases). V was pared by 2 bases and J by 6 bases, with 14 bases between. Per the germline V gene, CDR1 is SGHTA and CDR2 is FQGNSA. There are 14 residues in the CDR3.

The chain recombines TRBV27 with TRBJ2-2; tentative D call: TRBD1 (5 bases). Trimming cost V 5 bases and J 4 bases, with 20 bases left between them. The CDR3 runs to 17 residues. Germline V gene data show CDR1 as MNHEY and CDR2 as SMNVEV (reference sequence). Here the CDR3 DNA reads TGTGCCAGCAGTCCGCGGCAGGGTGTAAAGGGCACCGGGGAGCTGTTTTTT. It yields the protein CASSPRQGVKGTGELFF.